Sequencing of this T cell receptor beta chain was carried out in a study of cytomegalovirus exposure and HLA in healthy donors. About the study: A prior analysis found 95 million to 140 million unique TCR beta sequences from 150 million to 200 million T cells. Study-wide findings and caveats: Most of the CMV-associated TCR beta chains (in a later analysis) appeared to be HLA-restricted. In a later analysis, compared with equally common non-associated chains, HLA-associated beta chains were more expanded. Earlier analysis yielded a pattern in which most TCR beta V segments were productive about 90% or about 30% of the time.

PCR primers comprised 60 Vbeta and 13 Jbeta primers. The method was immunoSEQ multiplex PCR; TCRdb's version includes in-frame clones alone and lacks a portion of them. The data hold 35,000 to 50,000 clones, with 60% to 75% observed a single time. The CDR3 loop spans 14 amino acids. CDR1 and CDR2 from the germline V gene are SGHTA and FQGTGA. After removal of 6 bases from V and 2 bases from J, the junction contained 1 base not matched to a gene. About this clone: Its antigen is not known.

Sample: PBMCs. The sequence was collected from a man aged 40-50 years in good health and CMV-seronegative. This chain uses TRBV7-3 with TRBJ2-2; 9 nucleotides agree with TRBD1. CDR3 protein: CASRTGGNTGELFF. The CDR3 coding sequence is TGTGCCAGCAGGACAGGGGGAAACACCGGGGAGCTGTTTTTT.